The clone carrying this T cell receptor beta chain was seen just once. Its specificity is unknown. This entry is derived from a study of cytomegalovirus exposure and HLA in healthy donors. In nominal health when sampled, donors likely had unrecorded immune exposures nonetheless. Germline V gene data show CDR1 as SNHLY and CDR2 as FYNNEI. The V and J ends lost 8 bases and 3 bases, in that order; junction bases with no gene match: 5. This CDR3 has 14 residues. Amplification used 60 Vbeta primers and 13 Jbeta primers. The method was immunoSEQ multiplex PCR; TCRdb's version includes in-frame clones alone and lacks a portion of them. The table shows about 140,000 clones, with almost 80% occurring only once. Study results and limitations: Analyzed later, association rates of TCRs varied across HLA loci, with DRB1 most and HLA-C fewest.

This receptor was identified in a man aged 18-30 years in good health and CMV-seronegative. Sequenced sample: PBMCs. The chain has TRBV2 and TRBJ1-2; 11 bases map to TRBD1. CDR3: CASVGQGVDYGYTF. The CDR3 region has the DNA TGTGCCAGCGTGGGACAGGGGGTCGACTATGGCTACACCTTC. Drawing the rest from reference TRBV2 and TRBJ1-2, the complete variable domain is EPEVTQTPSHQVTQMGQEVILRCVPISNHLYFYWYRQILGQKVEFLVSFYNNEISEKSEIFDDQFSVERPDGSNFTLKIRSTKLEDSAMYFCASVGQGVDYGYTFGSGTRLTVV.